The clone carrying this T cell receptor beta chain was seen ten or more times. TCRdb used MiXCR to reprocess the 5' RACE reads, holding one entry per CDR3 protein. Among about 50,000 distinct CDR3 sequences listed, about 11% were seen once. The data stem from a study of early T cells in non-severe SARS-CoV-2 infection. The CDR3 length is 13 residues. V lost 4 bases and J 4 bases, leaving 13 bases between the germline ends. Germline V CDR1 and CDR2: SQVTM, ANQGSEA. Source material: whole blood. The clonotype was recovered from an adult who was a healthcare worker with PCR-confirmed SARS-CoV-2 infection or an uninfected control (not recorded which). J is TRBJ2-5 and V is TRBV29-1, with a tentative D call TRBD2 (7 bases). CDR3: CSVVKGGGETQYF. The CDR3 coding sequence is TGCAGCGTTGTGAAAGGGGGGGGAGAGACCCAGTACTTC.